A single sample gave rise to the 14 T cell receptor beta chains below, sequenced in a study of blood T cell repertoires in COVID-19. Sequencing was performed with immunoSEQ multiplex PCR; in TCRdb, only in-frame clones are kept and a portion is missing. The sample yields approximately 150,000 clones, about nine tenths seen once. The sequenced sample consisted of peripheral blood. Receptors were obtained from a human donor in a cohort sampled during active COVID-19.

This chain links TRBV9 with TRBJ2-2, with D perhaps TRBD1 (5 bases). V lost 0 bases, J lost 2 bases, and 8 bases lay in between. This CDR3 has 15 residues. CDR1 and CDR2 from the germline V gene are SGDLS and YYNGEE. This chain's CDR3 is CASSVGQGNTGELFF. The CDR3 nucleotides read TGTGCCAGCAGCGTAGGGCAGGGCAACACCGGGGAGCTGTTTTTT.

The rearrangement joins TRBV5-6 to TRBJ2-2; the D gene is possibly TRBD2 (6 bases). The CDR3 consists of 15 residues. From germline, CDR1 is SGHDT and CDR2 YYEEEE. Trimming shortened V by 0 bases and J by 5 bases, and 11 bases separated the two germline ends. The CDR3 DNA sequence: TGTGCCAGCAGCTTGGTTCCAGGAGGGACCGGGGAGCTGTTTTTT. This gives the protein CASSLVPGGTGELFF.

This clone was found once. The CDR3 DNA reads as TGTGCCAGTAGTATCGTTGGGGGGACTGCCAATGAGCAGTTCTTC. Translated, it gives CASSIVGGTANEQFF. The V and J genes are TRBV19 and TRBJ2-1; a possible D gene is TRBD2 (6 bases). Trimming removed 3 bases from V and 6 bases from J, with 15 bases in between. The V gene's germline CDR1 is LNHDA and CDR2 SQIVND (reference sequence). The CDR3 covers 15 residues. The full variable domain, completed using reference TRBV19 and TRBJ2-1, is DGGITQSPKYLFRKEGQNVTLSCEQNLNHDAMYWYRQDPGQGLRLIYYSQIVNDFQKGDIAEGYSVSREKKESFPLTVTSAQKNPTAFYLCASSIVGGTANEQFFGPGTRLTVL.

The V and J genes are TRBV5-6 and TRBJ2-7; 13 bases are a match to TRBD2. The CDR3 runs 15 residues. CDR1 is SGHDT and CDR2 is YYEEEE in the germline V gene. V trimming: 4 bases; J trimming: 3 bases; junction bases outside the gene matches: 4. The DNA for the CDR3 is TGTGCCAGCAGCCGCGGACTAGCGGGGGACTACGAGCAGTACTTC. This gives the protein CASSRGLAGDYEQYF.

The rearrangement joins TRBV14 to TRBJ1-3; 9 bases are a match to TRBD1. Germline V lookup: CDR1 SGHDN, CDR2 FVKESK. The CDR3 runs 16 residues. The junction had 7 bases not matched to a gene; V was cut back by 5 bases and J by 2 bases. The CDR3, as DNA: TGTGCCAGCAGCGTTCGCCGGGACAGGGCTGGAAACACCATATATTTT. Translated, it gives CASSVRRDRAGNTIYF. The full variable domain, rest sourced from reference TRBV14 and TRBJ1-3, is EAGVTQFPSHSVIEKGQTVTLRCDPISGHDNLYWYRRVMGKEIKFLLHFVKESKQDESGMPNNRFLAERTGGTYSTLKVQPAELEDSGVYFCASSVRRDRAGNTIYFGEGSWLTVV.

Only one count was recorded for this clone. The chain is built from TRBV5-1 and TRBJ2-1; a weak D match, TRBD1 (6 bases). The ends were cut back, 0 bases at V and 0 bases at J, with 7 bases in the middle. This CDR3 spans 15 amino acids. Germline V lookup: CDR1 SGHRS, CDR2 YFSETQ. CDR3 sequence: CASSLAQGSYNEQFF. CDR3 nucleotides: TGCGCCAGCAGCTTGGCACAGGGCTCCTACAATGAGCAGTTCTTC.

This sequence joins TRBV5-1 and TRBJ1-4, with a weak D call TRBD1 (6 bases). The CDR3 has 14 residues. Trimming left V 7 bases short and J 5 bases short, with 15 bases between. Per germline, CDR1 SGHRS and CDR2 YFSETQ. DNA of the CDR3: TGCGCCAGCCGCGAGGGGGTGAGAAATGAAAAACTGTTTTTT. As protein: CASREGVRNEKLFF.

The gene calls are TRBV6-2 or TRBV6-3 and TRBJ1-4; 8 bases agree with TRBD1. This CDR3 comprises 15 residues. Trimming cost V 6 bases and J 6 bases; bases outside gene matches: 9. From germline, CDR1 is MNHEY and CDR2 SVGEGT. CDR3 region: CASSPDRERDEKLFF. In DNA, the CDR3 is TGTGCCAGCAGCCCGGACAGGGAGAGGGATGAAAAACTGTTTTTT.

The chain joins TRBV2 to TRBJ1-1, with 7 bases identical to TRBD1. In germline, CDR1 is SNHLY, CDR2 FYNNEI. This CDR3 has 13 amino acids. The junction had 11 bases not matched to a gene; V was cut back by 6 bases and J by 10 bases. This CDR3 reads CASRADRFEGAFF. The DNA of the CDR3 is TGTGCCAGCAGAGCGGACAGGTTCGAGGGAGCTTTCTTT.

V gene TRBV14 combines with J gene TRBJ1-2; D gene uncertain. This CDR3 spans 12 amino acids. Germline V gene data show CDR1 as SGHDN and CDR2 as FVKESK. Trimming stripped 4 bases from V and 5 bases from J, with 8 bases between. CDR3 sequence: CASSPGEYGYTF. The CDR3 nucleotides are TGTGCCAGCAGCCCGGGAGAATATGGCTACACCTTC. Together with reference TRBV14 and TRBJ1-2, the CDR3 gives the full variable domain: EAGVTQFPSHSVIEKGQTVTLRCDPISGHDNLYWYRRVMGKEIKFLLHFVKESKQDESGMPNNRFLAERTGGTYSTLKVQPAELEDSGVYFCASSPGEYGYTFGSGTRLTVV.

This rearrangement joins TRBV19 to TRBJ2-1; D is perhaps TRBD1 (5 bases). This CDR3 is built from 13 residues. Germline V gene sequence: CDR1 LNHDA, CDR2 SQIVND (reference sequence). Trimming pared 6 bases from V and 4 bases from J, leaving 10 bases between. CDR3 bases: TGTGCCAGTAGACCTCAGGGTTACAATGAGCAGTTCTTC. Amino acids: CASRPQGYNEQFF.

The chain joins TRBV15 to TRBJ1-5; D is perhaps TRBD1 (5 bases). V was shortened by 0 bases and J by 5 bases, with 11 bases between the two germline ends. Germline CDR1 LNHNV, CDR2 YYDKDF (reference sequence). The CDR3 runs to 15 residues. Here the CDR3 reads CATSRDLGQDQPQHF. CDR3 bases: TGTGCCACCAGCAGAGATCTGGGGCAGGATCAGCCCCAGCATTTT.

This clone has a single count. The gene calls are TRBV2 and TRBJ2-7; TRBD1 aligns across 9 bases. The CDR3 runs 14 residues. Per the germline V gene, CDR1 is SNHLY and CDR2 is FYNNEI. The V segment lost 6 bases and the J segment 2 bases; nucleotides outside the gene matches: 5. This CDR3 is CASSGQGRTYEQYF. CDR3 coding DNA: TGTGCCAGCAGCGGACAGGGGCGAACCTACGAGCAGTACTTC. The full variable domain, completed using reference TRBV2 and TRBJ2-7, is EPEVTQTPSHQVTQMGQEVILRCVPISNHLYFYWYRQILGQKVEFLVSFYNNEISEKSEIFDDQFSVERPDGSNFTLKIRSTKLEDSAMYFCASSGQGRTYEQYFGPGTRLTVT.

This clone was seen a handful of times. The chain links TRBV15 to TRBJ2-2; TRBD2 might be the D (6 bases). V lost 0 bases and J lost 1, with 15 bases in between. Germline loops: CDR1 LNHNV, CDR2 YYDKDF (reference sequence). This CDR3 spans 18 amino acids. The CDR3 region has the DNA TGTGCCACCAGCAGAGATTACCCAGCGGGTGGGAACACCGGGGAGCTGTTTTTT. Translated: CATSRDYPAGGNTGELFF.